The rows below give T cell receptor beta chains drawn from one sample of a study of control samples from healthy donors and cancer patients. Assay: immunoSEQ multiplex PCR; the TCRdb copy retains only in-frame clones and omits some. The sample lists 70,000 to 95,000 clones, over 85% occurring once. The material sequenced was PBMCs. These TCRs come from a woman in her forties with lung cancer. The CDR3 runs from the conserved cysteine through the conserved F or W. The D gene is left open where the match is weak. A clone size is listed for some rows: how often the clone was seen (once, few, many), or a class if it is expanded.

length: 14
V: TRBV2
J: TRBJ2-7
size: .
D: .
CDR3: CASLGVRPDREQYF
DNA: TGTGCCAGCCTCGGAGTCAGACCTGACCGCGAGCAGTACTTC

length: 14
V: TRBV6-2/TRBV6-3
J: TRBJ1-1
size: .
D: TRBD1
CDR3: CASSRDRGRTEAFF
DNA: TGTGCCAGCAGTCGGGACAGGGGGCGGACTGAAGCTTTCTTT

length: 16
V: TRBV7-8
J: TRBJ2-2
size: .
D: TRBD2
CDR3: CASSMSSGGATGELFF
DNA: TGTGCCAGCAGCATGTCTAGCGGGGGGGCAACCGGGGAGCTGTTTTTT

length: 14
V: TRBV15
J: TRBJ1-2
size: .
D: .
CDR3: CATSRDRTIGGYTF
DNA: TGTGCCACCAGCAGAGATCGCACAATAGGGGGCTACACCTTC

length: 14
V: TRBV19
J: TRBJ1-4
size: .
D: .
CDR3: CASRRPEYNEKLFF
DNA: TGTGCCAGTAGGCGCCCAGAATATAATGAAAAACTGTTTTTT

length: 11
V: TRBV18
J: TRBJ1-1
size: .
D: .
CDR3: CASSPNTEAFF
DNA: TGTGCCAGCTCACCGAACACTGAAGCTTTCTTT

length: 11
V: TRBV20-1
J: TRBJ1-1
size: .
D: .
CDR3: CSGESNTEAFF
DNA: TGCAGTGGGGAATCAAACACTGAAGCTTTCTTT

length: 16
V: TRBV25-1
J: TRBJ1-4
size: .
D: .
CDR3: CASSEYKGATNEKLFF
DNA: TGTGCCAGCAGTGAATATAAGGGGGCAACTAATGAAAAACTGTTTTTT

length: 15
V: TRBV5-1
J: TRBJ1-3
size: .
D: .
CDR3: CASSGSGVVGNTIYF
DNA: TGCGCCAGCAGTGGGTCCGGGGTGGTTGGAAACACCATATATTTT

length: 13
V: TRBV2
J: TRBJ1-1
size: .
D: .
CDR3: CASSWAENTEAFF
DNA: TGTGCCAGCAGTTGGGCAGAAAACACTGAAGCTTTCTTT

length: 16
V: TRBV19
J: TRBJ2-7
size: .
D: TRBD2
CDR3: CASSMGAGGGTYEQYF
DNA: TGTGCCAGTAGTATGGGAGCGGGGGGCGGAACCTACGAGCAGTACTTC

length: 15
V: TRBV7-9
J: TRBJ2-2
size: .
D: .
CDR3: CASSPGRSQTGELFF
DNA: TGTGCCAGCAGCCCAGGGAGATCGCAAACCGGGGAGCTGTTTTTT

length: 14
V: TRBV16
J: TRBJ1-1
size: few
D: .
CDR3: CASSPQMGNTEAFF
DNA: TGTGCCAGCAGCCCCCAGATGGGGAACACTGAAGCTTTCTTT

length: 14
V: TRBV12-5
J: TRBJ2-3
size: .
D: TRBD1
CDR3: CASGTGQGTDTQYF
DNA: TGTGCTAGTGGTACCGGACAGGGGACAGATACGCAGTATTTT

length: 16
V: TRBV7-2
J: TRBJ2-1
size: .
D: TRBD2
CDR3: CASSLRGGGARDEQFF
DNA: TGTGCCAGCAGCCTGCGGGGCGGGGGGGCCCGGGATGAGCAGTTCTTC

length: 20
V: TRBV19
J: TRBJ2-1
size: .
D: TRBD2
CDR3: CASSIDRTRIAGGLWNEQFF
DNA: TGTGCCAGTAGTATAGACCGCACACGAATAGCGGGGGGGCTGTGGAATGAGCAGTTCTTC

length: 15
V: TRBV10-2
J: TRBJ2-7
size: .
D: .
CDR3: CASRSQLGDSYEQYF
DNA: TGCGCCAGCAGATCACAACTGGGAGACTCCTACGAGCAGTACTTC

length: 14
V: TRBV15
J: TRBJ2-2
size: .
D: .
CDR3: CATSRDPNTGELFF
DNA: TGTGCCACCAGCAGAGATCCGAACACCGGGGAGCTGTTTTTT

length: 13
V: TRBV3-1/TRBV3-2
J: TRBJ1-6
size: .
D: .
CDR3: CASSHGGASPLHF
DNA: TGTGCCAGCAGCCATGGGGGGGCTTCACCCCTCCACTTT

length: 17
V: TRBV4-1
J: TRBJ2-2
size: .
D: .
CDR3: CASSQAVLAGDTGELFF
DNA: TGCGCCAGCAGCCAAGCGGTACTAGCAGGGGACACCGGGGAGCTGTTTTTT

length: 13
V: TRBV18
J: TRBJ2-2
size: .
D: .
CDR3: CASSPRDTGELFF
DNA: TGTGCCAGCTCACCAAGGGACACCGGGGAGCTGTTTTTT

length: 14
V: TRBV3-1/TRBV3-2
J: TRBJ1-4
size: .
D: .
CDR3: CASSPTRTNEKLFF
DNA: TGTGCCAGCAGCCCCACTCGTACTAATGAAAAACTGTTTTTT

length: 13
V: TRBV3-1/TRBV3-2
J: TRBJ1-2
size: .
D: TRBD1
CDR3: CASSQGQGHGYTF
DNA: TGTGCCAGCAGCCAAGGACAGGGCCATGGCTACACCTTC

length: 19
V: TRBV6-6
J: TRBJ1-3
size: .
D: .
CDR3: CASSPARGRTLNSGNTIYF
DNA: TGTGCCAGCAGTCCCGCCCGCGGACGAACACTAAACTCTGGAAACACCATATATTTT

length: 14
V: TRBV5-1
J: TRBJ2-1
size: .
D: .
CDR3: CASTLPGQHNEQFF
DNA: TGCGCCAGCACCTTACCGGGACAACACAATGAGCAGTTCTTC

length: 14
V: TRBV7-9
J: TRBJ1-2
size: .
D: .
CDR3: CASGGNGTHYGYTF
DNA: TGTGCCAGCGGCGGGAACGGGACGCACTATGGCTACACCTTC

length: 16
V: TRBV7-9
J: TRBJ2-2
size: once
D: .
CDR3: CASSLDKGRNTGELFF
DNA: TGTGCCAGCAGCTTAGATAAGGGGCGGAACACCGGGGAGCTGTTTTTT

length: 11
V: TRBV27
J: TRBJ1-2
size: once
D: .
CDR3: CASSHGGSYTF
DNA: TGTGCCAGCAGCCATGGTGGGAGCTACACCTTC

length: 16
V: TRBV5-4
J: TRBJ2-7
size: .
D: .
CDR3: CASSGGQGQLLYEQYF
DNA: TGTGCCAGCAGCGGGGGGCAGGGACAGTTACTCTACGAGCAGTACTTC

length: 13
V: TRBV6-1
J: TRBJ1-5
size: .
D: .
CDR3: CASSEIPYQPQHF
DNA: TGTGCCAGCAGTGAAATCCCCTATCAGCCCCAGCATTTT

length: 15
V: TRBV6-5
J: TRBJ1-5
size: .
D: .
CDR3: CATPGNEFGNQPQHF
DNA: TGTGCCACACCAGGGAATGAATTTGGCAATCAGCCCCAGCATTTT

length: 12
V: TRBV29-1
J: TRBJ2-2
size: .
D: .
CDR3: CSARVPAGELFF
DNA: TGCAGCGCCCGGGTCCCTGCCGGGGAGCTGTTTTTT

length: 15
V: TRBV5-1
J: TRBJ1-2
size: .
D: TRBD1
CDR3: CASSSETGGMTGYTF
DNA: TGCGCCAGCAGCTCCGAGACAGGGGGGATGACGGGCTACACCTTC

length: 12
V: TRBV2
J: TRBJ1-2
size: .
D: .
CDR3: CAMEGSNYGYTF
DNA: TGTGCCATGGAAGGGTCCAACTATGGCTACACCTTC

length: 11
V: TRBV20-1
J: TRBJ2-7
size: once
D: .
CDR3: CSARDPPGLVF
DNA: TGCAGTGCTAGAGATCCCCCAGGTTTGGTCTTC

length: 14
V: TRBV14
J: TRBJ1-1
size: .
D: .
CDR3: CASSQGPPGTEAFF
DNA: TGTGCCAGCAGCCAAGGCCCCCCGGGGACCGAAGCTTTCTTT

length: 15
V: TRBV9
J: TRBJ1-2
size: .
D: .
CDR3: CASSGPNGGERRYTF
DNA: TGTGCCAGCAGCGGACCAAACGGGGGGGAGAGGCGCTACACCTTC

length: 14
V: TRBV19
J: TRBJ2-3
size: .
D: TRBD2
CDR3: CASSTSGFTDTQYF
DNA: TGTGCCAGTAGTACTAGCGGCTTCACAGATACGCAGTATTTT

length: 12
V: TRBV28
J: TRBJ1-2
size: .
D: .
CDR3: CASSTTARGYTF
DNA: TGTGCCAGCAGTACGACAGCCCGGGGCTACACCTTC

length: 13
V: TRBV11-3
J: TRBJ1-1
size: .
D: .
CDR3: CASSSQAHTEAFF
DNA: TGTGCCAGCAGCTCACAGGCACACACTGAAGCTTTCTTT

length: 15
V: TRBV3-1/TRBV3-2
J: TRBJ2-5
size: few
D: TRBD2
CDR3: CASSPGGGDQETQYF
DNA: TGTGCCAGCAGTCCCGGGGGGGGCGACCAAGAGACCCAGTACTTC